This T cell receptor beta chain was recovered during a study of T cell responses to AZD1222 COVID-19 vaccine. Trimming pared 6 bases from V and 5 bases from J, leaving 13 bases between. CDR3 length equals 13 residues. The germline V gene has CDR1 MGHDK and CDR2 SYGVNS. Generated by immunoSEQ multiplex PCR, the TCRdb table keeps only in-frame clones and is missing some. The profile shows 150,000 to 180,000 clones, 88% of them singletons. Study observations and caveats: Clonal diversity was possibly underestimated; the donors were predominantly white British and more often female. There were repertoire samples only from the period after the peak T cell response. Baseline seropositivity characterized only a handful of AZD1222 recipients. Researchers report vaccine-associated CD4 TCRs spanning spike, with dominance at 160-218 and 743-854.

A remark on this clone: The antigen remains unidentified.

This TCR came from an adult in good health. This chain connects TRBV25-1 to TRBJ1-2; weak D call: TRBD1 (5 bases). The sequences come from peripheral blood, collected on day 0 of AZD1222 vaccination. This CDR3 reads CASRADSLYGYTF. Written as DNA, the CDR3 is TGTGCCAGCAGGGCAGACAGCTTGTATGGCTACACCTTC.